These T cell receptor beta chains were read from a single sample in a study of blood T cell repertoires in COVID-19. This table comes from immunoSEQ multiplex PCR, and its TCRdb copy is limited to in-frame clones, with some not included. The sample includes some 270,000 clones, around 90% seen only once; the top ten take around 3.2%. Source material: PBMCs or T cells enriched from blood (not recorded which). These receptors were collected from a woman between 35 and 50 years old who had been exposed to COVID-19. Both conserved end residues are part of each CDR3. The order of the fields is V gene, clone size, J gene, D gene, CDR3 DNA, CDR3 protein. The D gene is left open where the match is weak. Clone size, where shown, is once, few, many, or a class for clones that have expanded.

>TRBV29-1|-|TRBJ2-4|-
TGCAGCGTTGGTCAGGGAAACATTCAGTACTTC
CSVGQGNIQYF
>TRBV7-2|-|TRBJ1-2|-
TGTGCCAGCAGCCCATACATGGGGCCTATCTATGGCTACACCTTC
CASSPYMGPIYGYTF
>TRBV21-1|-|TRBJ1-5|-
TGTGCCAGCAGCTTCCTAAGCGGGGCTATATTTCATCAGCCCCAGCATTTT
CASSFLSGAIFHQPQHF
>TRBV19|-|TRBJ2-6|-
TGTGCCAGTAGGAAAGGGGGTTCGGGTGGGGCCAACGTCCTGACTTTC
CASRKGGSGGANVLTF
>TRBV7-9|-|TRBJ1-2|-
TGTGCCAGCAGCCCTCATAGCAGTAGCCCTTATGGCTACACCTTC
CASSPHSSSPYGYTF
>TRBV6-5|-|TRBJ2-1|-
TGTGCCAGCAGTTACGCTAGCCAGAAGCACAATGAGCAGTTCTTC
CASSYASQKHNEQFF
>TRBV27|-|TRBJ1-1|-
TGTGCCAGCACGGGGATTGGTTGGGGTCGGAACACTGAAGCTTTCTTT
CASTGIGWGRNTEAFF
>TRBV2|-|TRBJ1-4|TRBD1
TGTGCCAGCAGTGGGACAGGGGGTGGTGAAAAACTGTTTTTT
CASSGTGGGEKLFF
>TRBV7-2|few|TRBJ2-2|TRBD1
TGTGCCAGCAGCCTACAGGGGACGAACACCGGGGAGCTGTTTTTT
CASSLQGTNTGELFF
>TRBV3-1/TRBV3-2|-|TRBJ2-7|TRBD1
TGTGCCAGCCTGGACAGGGTCTCCTACGAGCAGTACTTC
CASLDRVSYEQYF
>TRBV15|few|TRBJ1-2|TRBD1
TGTGCCACCAGCGCCCGGACAGGGTCGGGCTACACCTTC
CATSARTGSGYTF
>TRBV21-1|-|TRBJ1-6|-
TGTGCCAGCAGCAAAGTCTTCATGAGGACAGGGAAGGCAAATTCACCCCTCCACTTT
CASSKVFMRTGKANSPLHF
>TRBV12-3/TRBV12-4|-|TRBJ2-2|-
TGTGCCAGCAACCTAATGAACACCGGGGAGCTGTTTTTT
CASNLMNTGELFF
>TRBV7-8|-|TRBJ1-1|TRBD1
TGTGCCAGCAGCCAGGGGGACAGGGAAGCTTTCTTT
CASSQGDREAFF